The clone carrying this TCR beta chain appeared a few times. This entry belongs to a study of identical twins. This CDR3 is built from 15 residues. The V end was cut by 2 bases, the J end by 5 bases, with 15 bases between. TCRdb reanalysed the 5' RACE reads using MiXCR and keeps one entry per CDR3 protein. The sample lists hundreds of thousands of distinct CDR3 sequences; under 25% were seen once. The same sample was also studied in work on yellow fever vaccine responses in identical twins.

The sequence was obtained from a woman aged 18-29 years in good health. The chain combines TRBV12-3 or TRBV12-4 with TRBJ1-1; D may be TRBD1 (5 bases). The sequenced sample consisted of CD4+ T cells sorted from blood. The CDR3 loop reads CASSLRFEGVTEAFF. The CDR3 DNA reads as TGTGCCAGCAGTTTAAGGTTTGAAGGGGTTACTGAAGCTTTCTTT.